This entry is about one T cell receptor (beta chain). This sample is drawn from a study of control samples from healthy donors and cancer patients. Looked up from germline, CDR1 is MNHEY and CDR2 is SVGAGI. The CDR3 contains 13 residues. V lost 3 bases, J lost 10 bases, and 10 bases lay in between. Assay used: immunoSEQ multiplex PCR; TCRdb lists only in-frame clones, some missing. In the table there are over 90,000 clones, more than 85% of which are singletons. The TCR originated in a man between 60 and 75 years old with lung cancer. Sequenced input: PBMCs. This sequence joins TRBV6-5 and TRBJ1-6; possible D gene TRBD1, 6 bases. This CDR3 reads CASSYLTGSPLHF. The CDR3 region has the DNA TGTGCCAGCAGTTATTTGACAGGCTCACCCCTCCACTTT.